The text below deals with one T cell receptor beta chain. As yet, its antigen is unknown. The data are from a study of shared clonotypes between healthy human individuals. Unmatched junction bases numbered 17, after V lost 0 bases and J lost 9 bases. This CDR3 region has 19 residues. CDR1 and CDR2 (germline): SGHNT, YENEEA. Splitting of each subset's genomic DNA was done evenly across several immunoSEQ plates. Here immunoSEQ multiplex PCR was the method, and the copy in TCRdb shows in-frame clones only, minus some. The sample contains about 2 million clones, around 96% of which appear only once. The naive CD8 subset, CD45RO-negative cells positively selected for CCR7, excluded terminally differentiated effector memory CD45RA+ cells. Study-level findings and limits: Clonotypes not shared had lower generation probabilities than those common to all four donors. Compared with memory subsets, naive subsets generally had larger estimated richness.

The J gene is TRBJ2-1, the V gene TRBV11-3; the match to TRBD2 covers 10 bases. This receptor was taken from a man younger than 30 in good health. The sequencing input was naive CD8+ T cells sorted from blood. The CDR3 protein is CASSLEGPPAGGPTIEQFF. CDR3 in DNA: TGTGCCAGCAGCTTAGAAGGGCCCCCAGCGGGAGGGCCCACAATTGAGCAGTTCTTC.